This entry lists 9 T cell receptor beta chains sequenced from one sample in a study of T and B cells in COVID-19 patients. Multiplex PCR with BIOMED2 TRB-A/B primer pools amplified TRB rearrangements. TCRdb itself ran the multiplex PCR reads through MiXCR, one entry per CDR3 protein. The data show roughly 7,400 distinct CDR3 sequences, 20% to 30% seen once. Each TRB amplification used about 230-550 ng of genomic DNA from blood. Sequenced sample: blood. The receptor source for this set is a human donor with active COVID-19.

The CDR3 DNA is TGTGCCAGCAGCCGAGGGGGAAGTAGGAACACCATATATTTT. Translated, it gives CASSRGGSRNTIYF. J is TRBJ1-3 and V is TRBV7-2; perhaps TRBD1 as D (6 bases). The V gene lost 5 bases and the J gene lost 7 bases, with 15 bases spanning the gap. Germline loops: CDR1 SGHTA, CDR2 FQGNSA. The CDR3 covers 14 residues.

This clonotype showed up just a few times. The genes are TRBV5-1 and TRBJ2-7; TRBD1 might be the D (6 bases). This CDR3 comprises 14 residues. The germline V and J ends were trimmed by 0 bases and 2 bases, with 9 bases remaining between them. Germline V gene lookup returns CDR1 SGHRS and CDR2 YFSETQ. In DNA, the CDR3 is TGCGCCAGCAGCTTGGAGCAGGGGACCTACGAGCAGTACTTC. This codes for CASSLEQGTYEQYF.

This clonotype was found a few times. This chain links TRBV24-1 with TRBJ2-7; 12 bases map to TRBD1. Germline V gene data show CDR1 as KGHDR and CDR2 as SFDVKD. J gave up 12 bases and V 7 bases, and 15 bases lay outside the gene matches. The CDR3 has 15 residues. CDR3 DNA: TGTGCCACCAGCGAGGTTGGGACAGGGGGCGCGAATTTGTACTTC. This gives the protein CATSEVGTGGANLYF.

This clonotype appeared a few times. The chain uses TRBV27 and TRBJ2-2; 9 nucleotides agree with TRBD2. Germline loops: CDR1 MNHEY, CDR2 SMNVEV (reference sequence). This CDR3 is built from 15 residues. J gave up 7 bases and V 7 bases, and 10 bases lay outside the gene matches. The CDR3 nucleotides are TGTGCCAGCATGAGACTAGCGGTCTGGCGCGGGGAGCTGTTTTTT. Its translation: CASMRLAVWRGELFF.

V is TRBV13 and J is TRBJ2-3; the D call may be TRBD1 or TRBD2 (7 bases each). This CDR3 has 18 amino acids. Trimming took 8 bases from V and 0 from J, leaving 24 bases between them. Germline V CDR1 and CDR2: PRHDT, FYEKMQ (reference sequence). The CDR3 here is CASSFRGGSLGSTDTQYF. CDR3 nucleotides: TGTGCCAGCTCCTTCAGGGGGGGCTCCCTGGGTAGCACAGATACGCAGTATTTT.

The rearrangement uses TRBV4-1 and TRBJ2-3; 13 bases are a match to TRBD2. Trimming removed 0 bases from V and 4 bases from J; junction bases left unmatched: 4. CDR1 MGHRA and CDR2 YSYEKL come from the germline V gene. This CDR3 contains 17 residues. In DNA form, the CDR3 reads TGCGCCAGCAGCCAAGAAGGGACTAGCGGGGCTTCAGATACGCAGTATTTT. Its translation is CASSQEGTSGASDTQYF.

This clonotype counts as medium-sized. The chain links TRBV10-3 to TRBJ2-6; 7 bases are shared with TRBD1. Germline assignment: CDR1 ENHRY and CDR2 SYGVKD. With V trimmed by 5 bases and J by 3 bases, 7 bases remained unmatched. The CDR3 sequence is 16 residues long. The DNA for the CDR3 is TGTGCCATCAGTAATAACAGGGGCTATGGGGCCAACGTCCTGACTTTC. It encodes CAISNNRGYGANVLTF.

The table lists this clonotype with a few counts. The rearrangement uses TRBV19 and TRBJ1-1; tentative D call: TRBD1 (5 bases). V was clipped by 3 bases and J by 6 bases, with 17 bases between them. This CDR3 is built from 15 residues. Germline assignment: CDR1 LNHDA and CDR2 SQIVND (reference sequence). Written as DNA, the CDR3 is TGTGCCAGTAGTATGGGGGAGATCGGTAACTCTGAAGCTTTCTTT. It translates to CASSMGEIGNSEAFF.

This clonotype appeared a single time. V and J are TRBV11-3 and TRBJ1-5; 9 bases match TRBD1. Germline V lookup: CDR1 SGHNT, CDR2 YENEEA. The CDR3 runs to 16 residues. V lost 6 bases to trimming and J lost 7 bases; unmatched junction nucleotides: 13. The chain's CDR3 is CASSPFRDRDDQPQHF. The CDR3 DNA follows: TGTGCCAGCAGTCCATTCCGGGACAGGGACGACCAGCCCCAGCATTTT.